One and the same sample provided the 5 T cell receptor beta chains below, sequenced in a study of T cell repertoires in cytomegalovirus infection. TCRdb passed the reads through MiXCR, listing each CDR3 protein once. The sample holds approximately 500,000 distinct CDR3 sequences, around 11% seen once. What was sequenced was PBMCs. These receptors all stem from a human donor in good health (CMV status not recorded). Some clones in this sample may be carry-over from other donors' samples.

The rearrangement links TRBV20-1 to TRBJ1-5; 9 positions agree with TRBD1. The germline V gene encodes CDR1 DFQATT and CDR2 SNEGSKA (reference sequence). With 6 bases clipped from V and 3 bases from J, the junction kept 12 bases outside the gene matches. This CDR3 region has 16 residues. DNA for the CDR3: TGCAGTGCGACCGCCGGGACAGGGCGCACCAATCAGCCCCAGCATTTT. Its protein is CSATAGTGRTNQPQHF.

The chain recombines TRBV4-2 with TRBJ2-3, with D possibly matching TRBD1 (6 bases). This CDR3 region has 14 residues. Germline CDR1 and CDR2: LGHNA and YNFKEQ. The V and J ends lost 4 bases and 2 bases respectively, with 10 bases between them. CDR3 in amino acids: CASSLYRDTDTQYF. The CDR3 nucleotides read TGTGCCAGCAGCCTTTACAGGGACACAGATACGCAGTATTTT.

This clonotype was recorded many times. The V call is TRBV20-1, the J call TRBJ2-1; D assignment may be TRBD1 or TRBD2 (7 bases each). Germline V gives CDR1 DFQATT, CDR2 SNEGSKA (reference sequence). CDR3 length equals 16 residues. Trimming pared 0 bases from V and 8 bases from J, leaving 20 bases between. CDR3 loop: CSARDPSRGGRDEQFF. CDR3 bases: TGCAGTGCTAGAGATCCCTCCAGGGGGGGAAGGGATGAGCAGTTCTTC.

In this sample, this clonotype turned up many times. The chain uses TRBV6-1 and TRBJ2-1, with D possibly TRBD1 on 6 matching bases. V lost 10 bases to trimming and J lost 8 bases, with 12 bases between them. This CDR3 spans 11 amino acids. Germline lookup yields CDR1 MNHNS and CDR2 SASEGT. CDR3 bases: TGTGCCATCACAGGGTATGATGAGCAGTTCTTC. It is translated as CAITGYDEQFF.

This clonotype was detected only a few times. The rearrangement uses TRBV7-9 and TRBJ2-7; tentatively, D is TRBD1 or TRBD2 (5 bases each). CDR3 length: 14 residues. Trimming stripped 5 bases from V and 2 bases from J, with 13 bases between. From germline, CDR1 is SEHNR and CDR2 FQNEAQ (reference sequence). The CDR3 nucleotides are TGTGCCAGCAGCACCGGGACCCCGACCTACGAGCAGTACTTC. Amino acid sequence: CASSTGTPTYEQYF.